This is a list of T cell receptor beta chains from one sample in a study of technical replicates of blood from a few donors. TCRdb's table, derived via immunoSEQ multiplex PCR, lists solely in-frame clones and lacks some. The table lists 79,000 or so clones, around 94% of them singletons. The specimen was T cells isolated from PBMCs. The receptor source for this set is a human donor in good health. Both conserved end residues are part of each CDR3. The order of the fields is clone size, D gene, V gene, J gene, CDR3 DNA, CDR3 protein. A D gene is named only where the DNA matches it firmly. The size field is filled for only some rows; it gives once, few, many or a size class.

NA,TRBD2,TRBV30,TRBJ2-5,TGTGCCTGGACCCCGAGCGGGAGTCCAGGGGCCCAGTACTTC,CAWTPSGSPGAQYF
few,TRBD1,TRBV6-4,TRBJ1-1,TGTGCCAGCAGTGGGGGGACAGGGGTTACTGAAGCTTTCTTT,CASSGGTGVTEAFF
NA,NA,TRBV5-4,TRBJ1-5,TGTGCCAGCAGCTTCTGGGGGGAGCCCCAGCATTTT,CASSFWGEPQHF
few,NA,TRBV7-9,TRBJ2-2,TGTGCCAGCAGCCAACTAGGCGGGAACACCGGGGAGCTGTTTTTT,CASSQLGGNTGELFF
NA,TRBD2,TRBV27,TRBJ2-1,TGTGCCAGCAGTTCAGAAGCTAGCGGGTTTTATGGTGAGCAGTTCTTC,CASSSEASGFYGEQFF
NA,NA,TRBV27,TRBJ2-7,TGTGCCAGCAGTGTGTCATTAGGGGCGAGCTCCTACGAGCAGTACTTC,CASSVSLGASSYEQYF
NA,TRBD2,TRBV4-1,TRBJ2-1,TGCGCCAGCAGCCTAGAGACTAGCGGGAGAAACTACAATGAGCAGTTCTTC,CASSLETSGRNYNEQFF
NA,NA,TRBV9,TRBJ2-4,TGTGCCAGCAGCGTGACACCCACAAACATTCAGTACTTC,CASSVTPTNIQYF
once,TRBD1,TRBV6-5,TRBJ2-5,TGTGCCACTTCTACAGGGGAGGAGACCCAGTACTTC,CATSTGEETQYF
NA,NA,TRBV11-2,TRBJ2-3,TGTGCCAGCAGCTTAGAGAGGAACTCAGATACGCAGTATTTT,CASSLERNSDTQYF
few,NA,TRBV7-3,TRBJ1-2,TGTGCCAGCAGCTTAGACGGGTCTGGCTACACCTTC,CASSLDGSGYTF
NA,NA,TRBV7-2,TRBJ2-7,TGTGCCAGCAGCTTAGCGGGCCTTAGCTCCTACGAGCAGTACTTC,CASSLAGLSSYEQYF
NA,TRBD1,TRBV5-1,TRBJ2-7,TGCGCCAGCAGCTTGGTACAGGGACAGGTAGGGGTTAGCGAGCAGTACTTC,CASSLVQGQVGVSEQYF
NA,TRBD1,TRBV15,TRBJ2-7,TGTGCCACCAGCAGGGGACAGAACTACGAGCAGTACTTC,CATSRGQNYEQYF
NA,NA,TRBV29-1,TRBJ2-3,TGCAGCGCGGAGGACTACAGCACAGATACGCAGTATTTT,CSAEDYSTDTQYF
NA,NA,TRBV9,TRBJ2-7,TGTGCCAGCAGCGTAGCCTCGGGGGAGCAGTACTTC,CASSVASGEQYF
NA,NA,TRBV6-6,TRBJ2-6,TGTGCCAGCAGCTCTACAGGGTCTGGGGCCAACGTCCTGACTTTC,CASSSTGSGANVLTF
NA,TRBD1,TRBV5-6,TRBJ2-7,TGTGCCAGCAGCTTGGACAGGGGCTACGAGCAGTACTTC,CASSLDRGYEQYF
few,NA,TRBV28,TRBJ1-1,TGTGCCAGCAGGTTACAGGGGAACACTGAAGCTTTCTTT,CASRLQGNTEAFF
NA,TRBD2,TRBV4-2,TRBJ2-5,TGTGCCAGCAGCCAAGAAAGCGGGAGGCCCCACGGGGAGACCCAGTACTTC,CASSQESGRPHGETQYF
NA,TRBD2,TRBV9,TRBJ2-7,TGTGCCAGCAGCGTAGGGTTAGCGGGTCTTTACTCCTACGAGCAGTACTTC,CASSVGLAGLYSYEQYF
NA,TRBD1,TRBV5-4,TRBJ1-3,TGTGCCAGCAGCTTGGGGGGACAGATGAGCTCTGGAAACACCATATATTTT,CASSLGGQMSSGNTIYF
NA,TRBD1,TRBV7-3,TRBJ2-2,TGTGCCAGCAGCTTACTACAGGGGGGCACCGGGGAGCTGTTTTTT,CASSLLQGGTGELFF
NA,TRBD2,TRBV11-2,TRBJ2-5,TGTGCCAGCAGCGCCCGGACTAGCGGGAGGGCGGAGACCCAGTACTTC,CASSARTSGRAETQYF
NA,NA,TRBV21-1,TRBJ2-7,TGTGCCAGCAGCAAAGGATCTCGACAGGTTCTCTACGAGCAGTACTTC,CASSKGSRQVLYEQYF
NA,TRBD2,TRBV30,TRBJ2-7,TGTGCCTTCCGGCGGGAGGGCCCATTGTACGAGCAGTACTTC,CAFRREGPLYEQYF
NA,TRBD2,TRBV27,TRBJ2-3,TGTGCCAGCAGTTTATCCCTGGGACTAGCGGGACTGGAGGTTACAGATACGCAGTATTTT,CASSLSLGLAGLEVTDTQYF
NA,NA,TRBV7-9,TRBJ1-1,TGTGCCAGCAGCTTCGGTACGGTAGAAGCTTTCTTT,CASSFGTVEAFF
NA,NA,TRBV2,TRBJ2-1,TGTGCCAGCAGTGCGTGGGAGAAGAACTACAATGAGCAGTTCTTC,CASSAWEKNYNEQFF
NA,NA,TRBV11-3,TRBJ2-7,TGTGCCAGCAGCTTAGCGGCGAGGGTCTACGAGCAGTACTTC,CASSLAARVYEQYF
once,TRBD1,TRBV5-1,TRBJ1-2,TGCGCCAGCAGCGCGTGGACAGGGCCTAACTATGGCTACACCTTC,CASSAWTGPNYGYTF
NA,TRBD2,TRBV5-4,TRBJ2-7,TGTGCCAGCAGCTTGGTCCCCCTAGCGGGAGGGCCCTACGAGCAGTACTTC,CASSLVPLAGGPYEQYF
NA,NA,TRBV16,TRBJ1-2,TGTGCCAGCAGCCCTGACAGCAACTATGGCTACACCTTC,CASSPDSNYGYTF
NA,NA,TRBV15,TRBJ1-1,TGTGCCACCCGTAGGGGGGGCACTGAAGCTTTCTTT,CATRRGGTEAFF
NA,TRBD2,TRBV4-2,TRBJ2-1,TGTGCCAGCAGCCAAGAGCGTCTAGCGGGAGGGCCCGGGAATGAGCAGTTCTTC,CASSQERLAGGPGNEQFF
NA,NA,TRBV9,TRBJ2-7,TGTGCCAGCAGCCAAGGAGGGTTCACCTACGAGCAGTACTTC,CASSQGGFTYEQYF
once,TRBD2,TRBV10-3,TRBJ2-7,TGTGCCATCAGTGAGTCAACTAGCGGGAGGGTTTCCTACGAGCAGTACTTC,CAISESTSGRVSYEQYF
NA,NA,TRBV30,TRBJ1-4,TGTGCCTGGAGTGTAGGGGGGGAACTGTTTTTT,CAWSVGGELFF
NA,NA,TRBV28,TRBJ2-3,TGTGCCAGCAGTGACCCTCTAAGTGGGAGTAGGACCCCGTCCACAGATACGCAGTATTTT,CASSDPLSGSRTPSTDTQYF
NA,NA,TRBV11-2,TRBJ1-1,TGTGCCAGCAGCTTAAGAGGCGAGGGAGGGTCGAACACTGAAGCTTTCTTT,CASSLRGEGGSNTEAFF
NA,NA,TRBV7-2,TRBJ1-3,TGTGCCAGCAGCTCCGCGGTCTCTGGAAACACCATATATTTT,CASSSAVSGNTIYF
NA,TRBD2,TRBV9,TRBJ2-1,TGTGCCAGCAGCCCAAGACTAGCGGGCGAAAATGAGCAGTTCTTC,CASSPRLAGENEQFF